The rows below give T cell receptor beta chains drawn from one sample of a study of response to subunit inactivated influenza vaccine. MiXCR, applied by TCRdb to the RT-PCR reads, yields one record per CDR3 protein. The table includes about 610,000 distinct CDR3 sequences, around 15% detected once. The sample was PBMCs from blood, taken about 12 days after vaccination. The receptors shown here come from a man aged 45-60 years who received an inactivated influenza vaccine. Each CDR3 is given with its conserved first and last residue. The D gene is left open where the match is weak. Expanded clones get a size class; other rows say once, few or many, or leave the size out.

V	D	size	J	CDR3	DNA
TRBV6-2/TRBV6-3	TRBD1	few	TRBJ2-6	CASSLLKGQGGFSGANVLTF	TGTGCCAGCAGTCTACTAAAGGGACAGGGGGGATTCTCTGGGGCCAACGTCCTGACTTTC
TRBV28	NA	few	TRBJ2-2	CASSLSSTGTGELFF	TGTGCCAGCAGTTTATCCTCTACAGGGACCGGGGAGCTGTTTTTT
TRBV6-1	NA	NA	TRBJ2-1	CASSTGYLLNEQFF	TGTGCCAGCAGTACAGGGTATCTTTTGAATGAGCAGTTCTTC
TRBV29-1	TRBD2	many	TRBJ2-3	CSVAVGGTSTDTQYF	TGCAGCGTTGCTGTGGGGGGGACTAGCACAGATACGCAGTATTTT
TRBV12-3/TRBV12-4	NA	many	TRBJ2-3	CASSSTGIDTQYF	TGTGCCAGCAGTTCTACAGGGATAGATACGCAGTATTTT
TRBV5-1	TRBD2	many	TRBJ2-3	CASSLDGRAGDTQYF	TGCGCCAGCAGCTTGGATGGGAGGGCCGGAGATACGCAGTATTTT
TRBV29-1	TRBD2	NA	TRBJ2-4	CSGIRTSGSSQNIQYF	TGCAGCGGCATTAGGACTAGCGGGAGTAGTCAAAACATTCAGTACTTC
TRBV6-2/TRBV6-3	TRBD1	few	TRBJ2-1	CASSYQQGSSYNEQFF	TGTGCCAGCAGTTACCAACAGGGGAGCTCCTACAATGAGCAGTTCTTC
TRBV7-2	NA	NA	TRBJ2-2	CASRMMHRDTGELFF	TGTGCCAGCAGGATGATGCATCGTGACACCGGGGAGCTGTTTTTT
TRBV7-9	NA	many	TRBJ2-5	CASNTGQGSETQYF	TGTGCCAGCAACACCGGGCAGGGTTCGGAGACCCAGTACTTC
TRBV4-3	NA	NA	TRBJ2-1	CASCQAWSSYNEQFF	TGCGCCAGCTGCCAAGCGTGGAGCTCCTACAATGAGCAGTTCTTC
TRBV14	NA	few	TRBJ1-4	CASSSRHNEKLFF	TGTGCCAGCAGCTCCCGACATAATGAAAAACTGTTTTTT
TRBV7-9	NA	few	TRBJ1-4	CASSLEGVANEKLFF	TGTGCCAGCAGCTTAGAAGGGGTTGCTAATGAAAAACTGTTTTTT
TRBV5-5	NA	few	TRBJ2-6	CASSLVDTGSGANVLTF	TGTGCCAGCAGCTTGGTTGACACAGGCTCTGGGGCCAACGTCCTGACTTTC
TRBV20-1	NA	many	TRBJ2-3	CSAPALASTDTQYF	TGCAGTGCACCAGCGTTGGCGTCAACAGATACGCAGTATTTT
TRBV12-3/TRBV12-4	TRBD2	many	TRBJ2-2	CASTYYTAGAGELFF	TGTGCCAGCACCTATTACACGGCGGGGGCCGGGGAGCTGTTTTTT
TRBV20-1	NA	few	TRBJ1-4	CSASRTVNEKLFF	TGCAGTGCTAGTCGGACCGTTAATGAAAAACTGTTTTTT
TRBV28	NA	few	TRBJ1-1	CASSPPVGMNTEAFF	TGTGCCAGCAGTCCACCAGTGGGGATGAACACTGAAGCTTTCTTT
TRBV20-1	TRBD2	NA	TRBJ2-1	CSARELAGSSYNEQFF	TGCAGTGCTAGAGAGTTAGCGGGAAGCTCCTACAATGAGCAGTTCTTC
TRBV4-2	TRBD1	NA	TRBJ2-5	CASSQGTGVETQYF	TGTGCCAGCAGCCAAGGGACAGGGGTGGAGACCCAGTACTTC
TRBV15	NA	NA	TRBJ2-3	CATRGRNTDTQYF	TGTGCCACCCGAGGACGGAACACAGATACGCAGTATTTT
TRBV12-3/TRBV12-4	TRBD2	few	TRBJ2-7	CASSFSGRGDEQYF	TGTGCCAGCAGTTTTAGCGGGAGAGGGGACGAGCAGTACTTC
TRBV9	TRBD2	NA	TRBJ2-1	CASSNRRAGINEQFF	TGTGCCAGCAGCAATCGTCGAGCGGGGATCAATGAGCAGTTCTTC
TRBV7-2	TRBD2	few	TRBJ2-7	CASRGGDSYEQYF	TGTGCCAGCAGGGGGGGGGACTCTTACGAGCAGTACTTC
TRBV7-9	NA	few	TRBJ2-2	CASSVGFGELFF	TGTGCCAGCAGCGTCGGTTTCGGGGAGCTGTTTTTT
TRBV7-2	NA	NA	TRBJ2-1	CASSLKPLEWAGNEQFF	TGTGCCAGCAGCTTAAAACCCCTAGAGTGGGCGGGGAATGAGCAGTTCTTC
TRBV7-2	NA	few	TRBJ1-4	CASSLSKGKLFF	TGTGCCAGCAGCTTATCAAAGGGGAAACTGTTTTTT
TRBV20-1	NA	few	TRBJ2-7	CSALQDNYEQYF	TGCAGTGCTTTACAGGACAACTACGAGCAGTACTTC
TRBV5-1	TRBD2	NA	TRBJ2-7	CASSTTSGSPYEQYF	TGCGCCAGCAGCACGACTAGCGGGAGCCCCTACGAGCAGTACTTC
TRBV2	NA	NA	TRBJ2-5	CASSGEVETQYF	TGTGCCAGCAGTGGGGAGGTGGAGACCCAGTACTTC
TRBV7-2	TRBD2	many	TRBJ2-7	CASSRRVAGSYEQYF	TGTGCCAGCAGCCGCCGGGTAGCGGGGTCCTACGAGCAGTACTTC
TRBV7-3	NA	few	TRBJ2-3	CASSSTPLGSTDTQYF	TGTGCCAGCAGCTCCACGCCTCTGGGTAGCACAGATACGCAGTATTTT
TRBV7-8	NA	NA	TRBJ2-2	CASSPQRVGTGELFF	TGTGCCAGCAGCCCCCAGCGGGTCGGGACCGGGGAGCTGTTTTTT
TRBV5-1	NA	many	TRBJ2-3	CASSQAPLAATRDTQYF	TGCGCCAGCAGCCAAGCGCCACTAGCAGCAACACGAGATACGCAGTATTTT
TRBV28	TRBD1	NA	TRBJ2-7	CASNIGGQLSYEQYF	TGTGCCAGCAACATAGGGGGACAGCTTTCCTACGAGCAGTACTTC
TRBV7-3	NA	NA	TRBJ2-7	CASSLNPGSSYEQYF	TGTGCCAGCAGCTTAAACCCGGGGAGCTCCTACGAGCAGTACTTC
TRBV10-3	TRBD2	NA	TRBJ2-5	CAISPRGSGGAFETQYF	TGTGCCATCAGCCCACGGGGTAGCGGGGGCGCCTTTGAGACCCAGTACTTC
TRBV2	NA	NA	TRBJ1-2	CASSESPGYTF	TGTGCCAGCAGTGAGTCTCCGGGCTACACCTTC
TRBV9	NA	many	TRBJ2-1	CASSPDYNEQFF	TGTGCCAGCAGCCCAGATTACAATGAGCAGTTCTTC
TRBV3-1	NA	few	TRBJ1-4	CASSQDVARGPNEKLFF	TGTGCCAGCAGCCAAGACGTGGCCCGCGGTCCTAATGAAAAACTGTTTTTT
TRBV11-2	NA	NA	TRBJ1-3	CASSPDSGHIYF	TGTGCCAGCAGCCCCGACTCCGGGCACATATATTTT
TRBV18	TRBD2	few	TRBJ2-3	CASSPTSGGTTDTQYF	TGTGCCAGCTCACCGACTAGCGGGGGAACCACAGATACGCAGTATTTT
TRBV2	NA	many	TRBJ2-5	CASSDLVRAQETQYF	TGTGCCAGCAGTGATCTGGTCAGGGCGCAAGAGACCCAGTACTTC
TRBV11-2	TRBD1	many	TRBJ2-3	CASSQGQGADTQYF	TGTGCCAGCAGCCAGGGACAGGGAGCAGATACGCAGTATTTT
TRBV12-3/TRBV12-4	TRBD2	many	TRBJ2-3	CASTRLAGSADTQYF	TGTGCCAGCACCAGGCTAGCGGGATCGGCAGATACGCAGTATTTT
TRBV5-1	NA	many	TRBJ2-1	CASSLEQAEQFF	TGCGCCAGCAGCTTGGAACAGGCTGAGCAGTTCTTC
TRBV24-1	NA	NA	TRBJ2-2	CATSSVGQANTGELFF	TGTGCCACCAGTTCTGTAGGACAAGCGAACACCGGGGAGCTGTTTTTT
TRBV4-3	NA	many	TRBJ1-1	CASSQVGGAAEAFF	TGCGCCAGCAGCCAAGTAGGGGGGGCCGCTGAAGCTTTCTTT
TRBV18	NA	few	TRBJ1-1	CASSRSGTEEAFF	TGTGCCAGCTCCCGATCAGGCACCGAAGAAGCTTTCTTT
TRBV12-3/TRBV12-4	TRBD1	NA	TRBJ1-1	CASSLQGAATEAFF	TGTGCCAGCAGTTTACAGGGGGCGGCCACTGAAGCTTTCTTT
TRBV10-3	NA	NA	TRBJ2-2	CATTSQGNTGELFF	TGTGCCACCACATCTCAGGGGAACACCGGGGAGCTGTTTTTT
TRBV7-8	NA	NA	TRBJ2-3	CASSPRIAATDTQYF	TGTGCCAGCAGCCCTCGAATAGCGGCCACAGATACGCAGTATTTT
TRBV29-1	NA	few	TRBJ2-7	CSVYSSYEQYF	TGCAGCGTTTACAGCTCCTACGAGCAGTACTTC
TRBV5-1	NA	NA	TRBJ1-4	CASSPTGKPLEKLFF	TGCGCCAGCAGCCCGACCGGGAAACCTCTCGAAAAACTGTTTTTT
TRBV12-3/TRBV12-4	NA	few	TRBJ1-2	CASSSRNRDHYGYTF	TGTGCCAGCAGTTCACGCAACAGGGATCACTATGGCTACACCTTC